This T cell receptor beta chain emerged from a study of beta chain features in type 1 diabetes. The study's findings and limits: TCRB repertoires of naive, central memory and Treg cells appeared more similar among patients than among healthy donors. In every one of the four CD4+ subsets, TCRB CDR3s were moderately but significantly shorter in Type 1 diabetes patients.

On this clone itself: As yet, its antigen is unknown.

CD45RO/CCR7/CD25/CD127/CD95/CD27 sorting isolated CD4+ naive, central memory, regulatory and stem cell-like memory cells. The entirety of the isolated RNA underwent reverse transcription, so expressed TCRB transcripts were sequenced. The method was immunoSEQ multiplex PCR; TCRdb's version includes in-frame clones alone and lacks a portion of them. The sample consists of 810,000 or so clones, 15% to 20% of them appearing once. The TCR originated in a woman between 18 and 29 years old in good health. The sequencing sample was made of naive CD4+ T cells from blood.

The chain's CDR3 is CASSLQDKETQYF. The CDR3 DNA reads TGCGCCAGCAGCCTACAGGACAAAGAGACCCAGTACTTC. The chain uses TRBV4-1 and TRBJ2-5; possibly TRBD1 for D (5 bases). Germline V lookup: CDR1 MGHRA, CDR2 YSYEKL. Trimming removed 4 bases at V and 3 bases at J, with 9 bases between. This CDR3 has 13 amino acids.